This T cell receptor beta chain originates from a study of T cell changes during pregnancy in multiple sclerosis. The protocol was immunoSEQ multiplex PCR, while the TCRdb copy is restricted to in-frame clones and leaves out a portion. This table holds approximately 40,000 clones, 85% to 95% found once. CDR3 length equals 16 residues. The V gene lost 1 base and the J gene lost 1 base, with 13 bases spanning the gap. Germline V gene sequence: CDR1 SGHDN, CDR2 FVKESK. The sequencing here drew on CD8+ T cells from peripheral blood mononuclear cells, taken in the third trimester of pregnancy. V usage is TRBV14 and J usage is TRBJ2-5; the D is unclear. The sequence was obtained from a female donor with multiple sclerosis, enrolled in a pregnancy study. The CDR3 spells CASSQAKEASQETQYF. The CDR3 nucleotides are TGTGCCAGCAGCCAAGCAAAAGAAGCGAGCCAAGAGACCCAGTACTTC.